The 17 T cell receptor beta chains given below trace back to one sample, sequenced in a study of Ad26.COV2.S vaccination and SARS-CoV-2 variants. Treatment noted: 15 to 20 received Ad26.COV2.S at low or high dose, single or two shots; about five received placebo; per-sample allocation not given. Sampling was done on day 63 after the first vaccine or placebo injection. Sequenced by immunoSEQ multiplex PCR; TCRdb stores in-frame clones only, minus some. This sample has approximately 250,000 clones, with approximately 88% found just once. The sample in question was peripheral blood, obtained in a trial of Ad26.COV2.S vaccine versus placebo. The receptor source for this set is a person aged 18 to 65 who received the Ad26.COV2.S COVID-19 vaccine or a placebo.

The rearrangement links TRBV15 to TRBJ1-2, with D perhaps matching TRBD1 (5 bases). The CDR3 contains 13 residues. Germline CDR1 LNHNV, CDR2 YYDKDF (reference sequence). V shed 3 bases and J shed 8 bases, with 13 bases lying between them. CDR3 in amino acids: CATSSEGTEGYTF. CDR3 sequence (DNA): TGTGCCACCAGCAGTGAGGGGACCGAGGGCTACACCTTC.

The chain carries TRBV14 and TRBJ2-5; TRBD1 matches at 11 bases. After removal of 1 base from V and 4 bases from J, the junction contained 5 bases not matched to a gene. The CDR3 is made up of 16 amino acids. The germline V gene encodes CDR1 SGHDN and CDR2 FVKESK. CDR3 nucleotide sequence: TGTGCCAGCAGCCAAGGGCTCGGGACAGGGGGAGAGACCCAGTACTTC. Translating gives CASSQGLGTGGETQYF.

This clone appeared a single time. The gene calls are TRBV6-5 and TRBJ1-2, with a tentative D call TRBD1 (6 bases). Between the trimmed V and J ends, which lost 4 bases and 8 bases, there was a span of 23 bases. The germline V gene has CDR1 MNHEY and CDR2 SVGAGI. The CDR3 totals 16 residues. The CDR3 protein is CASSSAEPTGSGGYTF. The DNA of the CDR3 is TGTGCCAGCAGTTCCGCAGAGCCCACAGGGAGCGGAGGCTACACCTTC.

The chain links TRBV10-3 to TRBJ1-2, with TRBD1 matching 8 bases. V shed 4 bases, J shed 3 bases, and the junction held 13 bases outside the gene matches. CDR1 and CDR2 (germline): ENHRY, SYGVKD. This CDR3 comprises 17 residues. The CDR3 DNA reads as TGTGCCATCAGTGCACTGGCAGGGGGCGGTCGGGACTATGGCTACACCTTC. Its translation is CAISALAGGGRDYGYTF.

The chain links TRBV7-9 to TRBJ2-1; 11 bases fit TRBD1. The CDR3 covers 15 residues. J lost 7 bases, V lost 5 bases, and 7 bases had no gene match. The germline CDR1 and CDR2 sequences are SEHNR and FQNEAQ (reference sequence). This CDR3 is CASSRGQGERNEQFF. DNA for the CDR3: TGTGCCAGCAGCCGGGGACAGGGGGAGAGGAATGAGCAGTTCTTC.

The chain links TRBV4-1 to TRBJ1-1, with 7 bases lining up with TRBD1. The CDR3 loop spans 16 amino acids. The V gene's germline CDR1 is MGHRA and CDR2 YSYEKL. Unmatched junction bases numbered 14, after V lost 2 bases and J lost 8 bases. The CDR3 bases are TGCGCCAGCAGCCAATCCGCTTTAAGGGGGCCAGGAGAAGCTTTCTTT. Translating gives CASSQSALRGPGEAFF.

The chain combines TRBV6-5 with TRBJ1-1, with 10 bases identical to TRBD1. The V gene end was trimmed by 8 bases and the J gene end by 4 bases; junction bases not matched to a gene: 7. The CDR3 is 14 residues long. The germline V gene encodes CDR1 MNHEY and CDR2 SVGAGI. The CDR3 DNA reads as TGTGCCAGCGAAAGACAGGGGGCGCGCACTGAAGCTTTCTTT. This encodes CASERQGARTEAFF.

This sequence joins TRBV4-3 and TRBJ1-1; tentatively, D is TRBD1 (5 bases). The V gene lost 4 bases and the J gene lost 1 base, with 13 bases spanning the gap. The CDR3 is made up of 15 amino acids. In germline, CDR1 is LGHNA, CDR2 YSLEER. The CDR3 DNA follows: TGCGCCAGCAGCCCATCCGGGACGGGGAACACTGAAGCTTTCTTT. Its translation: CASSPSGTGNTEAFF.

V usage is TRBV3-1 (or the pseudogene TRBV3-2) and J usage is TRBJ2-4; no clear D. The CDR3 consists of 14 residues. Trimming pared 3 bases from V and 0 bases from J, leaving 6 bases between. Germline assignment: CDR1 LGHDT and CDR2 YNNKEL (reference sequence). The CDR3 bases are TGTGCCAGCAGCCACGGCCTAGCCAAAAACATTCAGTACTTC. Residues: CASSHGLAKNIQYF.

This clone has only one observation. J is TRBJ1-4 and V is TRBV7-9; 7 bases are shared with TRBD1. After removal of 2 bases from V and 3 bases from J, the junction contained 6 bases not matched to a gene. CDR1 and CDR2 from the germline V gene are SEHNR and FQNEAQ (reference sequence). This CDR3 has 16 amino acids. Here the CDR3 DNA reads TGTGCCAGCAGCTTACCCACAGGGGCGGCTAATGAAAAACTGTTTTTT. Translating gives CASSLPTGAANEKLFF.

The chain joins TRBV4-2 to TRBJ2-1, with 11 nucleotides matching TRBD2. Germline CDR1 reads LGHNA; CDR2 reads YNFKEQ. With 1 base clipped from V and 2 bases from J, the junction kept 7 bases outside the gene matches. This CDR3 has 18 amino acids. The CDR3: CASSQALAGGLTYNEQFF. As DNA, the CDR3 is TGTGCCAGCAGCCAAGCTCTAGCGGGAGGCTTAACCTACAATGAGCAGTTCTTC.

V and J are TRBV15 and TRBJ2-4; the D is unclear. V was shortened by 3 bases and J by 5 bases, with 8 bases between the two germline ends. Germline V gene data show CDR1 as LNHNV and CDR2 as YYDKDF (reference sequence). This CDR3 has 13 amino acids. DNA of the CDR3: TGTGCCACCAGCAGTCGGGCCGAAAACATTCAGTACTTC. Residues: CATSSRAENIQYF.

The J gene is TRBJ1-4, the V gene TRBV27; 8 bases are a match to TRBD1. From germline, CDR1 is MNHEY and CDR2 SMNVEV (reference sequence). The CDR3 covers 17 residues. V shed 4 bases, J shed 3 bases, and the junction held 10 bases outside the gene matches. As DNA, the CDR3 is TGTGCCAGCAGTTCCCCAGCCGCGGACAGGGCTAATGAAAAACTGTTTTTT. It translates to CASSSPAADRANEKLFF.

A single count supports this clone. The rearrangement joins TRBV5-5 to TRBJ2-1; D unresolved. The germline CDR1 and CDR2 sequences are SGHKS and YYEKEE (reference sequence). This CDR3 has 14 residues. V was trimmed by 4 bases and J by 6 bases, leaving 14 bases between them. The CDR3: CASSPSTASNEQFF. CDR3 nucleotide sequence: TGTGCCAGCAGCCCATCGACTGCCTCCAATGAGCAGTTCTTC.

The chain links TRBV7-2 to TRBJ2-2, with D uncertain. This CDR3 has 13 amino acids. From germline, CDR1 is SGHTA and CDR2 FQGNSA. With 2 bases removed from V and 4 bases from J, the gap between germline ends came to 5 bases. CDR3 sequence: CASSLPFTGELFF. The CDR3 coding sequence is TGTGCCAGCAGCTTACCGTTCACCGGGGAGCTGTTTTTT.

The J gene is TRBJ2-1, the V gene TRBV9, with TRBD2 matching 9 bases. CDR1 is SGDLS and CDR2 is YYNGEE in the germline V gene. This CDR3 contains 16 residues. V shed 4 bases, J shed 4 bases, and the junction held 9 bases outside the gene matches. CDR3: CASSPRLSGGYNEQFF. The CDR3 bases are TGTGCCAGCAGCCCGCGACTCAGCGGGGGGTACAATGAGCAGTTCTTC.

Only one count was recorded for this clone. This chain connects TRBV27 to TRBJ1-1; perhaps TRBD1 as D (6 bases). The CDR3 runs to 14 residues. V gave up 4 bases and J gave up 7 bases, with 16 bases separating them. Germline V gene data show CDR1 as MNHEY and CDR2 as SMNVEV (reference sequence). The CDR3 reads CASSWGRQGSEAFF. CDR3 bases: TGTGCCAGCAGTTGGGGGCGTCAGGGTAGTGAAGCTTTCTTT.